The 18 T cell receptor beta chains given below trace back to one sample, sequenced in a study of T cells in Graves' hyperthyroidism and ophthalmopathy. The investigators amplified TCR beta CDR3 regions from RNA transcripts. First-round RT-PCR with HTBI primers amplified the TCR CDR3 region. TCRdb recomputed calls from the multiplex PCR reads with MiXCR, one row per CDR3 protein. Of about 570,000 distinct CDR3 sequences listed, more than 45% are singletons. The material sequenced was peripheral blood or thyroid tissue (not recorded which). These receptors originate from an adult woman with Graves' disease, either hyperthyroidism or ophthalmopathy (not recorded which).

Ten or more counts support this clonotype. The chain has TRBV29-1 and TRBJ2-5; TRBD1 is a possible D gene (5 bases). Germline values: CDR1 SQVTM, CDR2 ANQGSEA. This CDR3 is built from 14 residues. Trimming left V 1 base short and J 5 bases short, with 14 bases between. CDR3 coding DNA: TGCAGCGTTGAAGGGACGAAGGGGCTGGAGACCCAGTACTTC. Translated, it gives CSVEGTKGLETQYF. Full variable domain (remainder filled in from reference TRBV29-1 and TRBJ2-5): SAVISQKPSRDICQRGTSLTIQCQVDSQVTMMFWYRQQPGQSLTLIATANQGSEATYESGFVIDKFPISRPNLTFSTLTVSNMSPEDSSIYLCSVEGTKGLETQYFGPGTRLLVL.

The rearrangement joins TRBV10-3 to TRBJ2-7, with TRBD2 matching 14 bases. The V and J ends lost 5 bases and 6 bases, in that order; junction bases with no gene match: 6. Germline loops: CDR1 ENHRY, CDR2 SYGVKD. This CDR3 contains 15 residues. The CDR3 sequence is CAISKGLAGAGEQYF. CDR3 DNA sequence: TGTGCCATCAGTAAGGGACTAGCGGGAGCCGGCGAGCAGTACTTC.

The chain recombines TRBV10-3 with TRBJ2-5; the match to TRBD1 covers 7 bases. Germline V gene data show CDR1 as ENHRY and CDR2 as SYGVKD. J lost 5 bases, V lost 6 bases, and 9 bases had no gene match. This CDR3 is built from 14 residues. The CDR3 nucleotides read TGTGCCATCAGACAGGGGTGGATGATGGAGACCCAGTACTTC. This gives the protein CAIRQGWMMETQYF.

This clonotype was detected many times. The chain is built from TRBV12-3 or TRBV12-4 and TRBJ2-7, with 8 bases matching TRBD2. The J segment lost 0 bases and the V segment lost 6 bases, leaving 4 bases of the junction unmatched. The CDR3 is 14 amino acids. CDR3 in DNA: TGTGCCAGCAGATCGGGACTAGTCTCCTACGAGCAGTACTTC. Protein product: CASRSGLVSYEQYF.

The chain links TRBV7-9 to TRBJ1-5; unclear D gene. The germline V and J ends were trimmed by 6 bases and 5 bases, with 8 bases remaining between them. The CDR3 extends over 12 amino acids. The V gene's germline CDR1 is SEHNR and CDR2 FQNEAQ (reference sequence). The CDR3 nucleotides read TGTGCCAGCAGTCACGTTGATCAGCCCCAGCATTTT. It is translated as CASSHVDQPQHF.

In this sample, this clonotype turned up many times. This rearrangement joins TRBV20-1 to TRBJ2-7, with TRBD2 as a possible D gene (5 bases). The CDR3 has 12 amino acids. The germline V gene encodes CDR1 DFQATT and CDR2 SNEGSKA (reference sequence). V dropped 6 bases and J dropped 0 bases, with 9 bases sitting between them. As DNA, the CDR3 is TGCAGTGCGGACTCCAGCTCCTACGAGCAGTACTTC. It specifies CSADSSSYEQYF.

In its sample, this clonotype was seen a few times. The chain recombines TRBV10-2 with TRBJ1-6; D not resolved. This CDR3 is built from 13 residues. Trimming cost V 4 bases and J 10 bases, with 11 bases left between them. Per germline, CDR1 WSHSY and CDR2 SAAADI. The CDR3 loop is CASSGGGQSPLHF. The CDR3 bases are TGCGCCAGCAGTGGCGGAGGCCAGTCACCCCTCCACTTT.

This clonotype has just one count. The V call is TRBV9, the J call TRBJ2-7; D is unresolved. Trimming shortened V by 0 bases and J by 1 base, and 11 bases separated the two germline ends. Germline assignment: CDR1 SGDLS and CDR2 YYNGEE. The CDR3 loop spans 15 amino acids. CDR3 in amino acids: CASSVALGSSYEQYF. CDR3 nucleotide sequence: TGTGCCAGCAGCGTAGCTCTGGGTTCATCCTACGAGCAGTACTTC.

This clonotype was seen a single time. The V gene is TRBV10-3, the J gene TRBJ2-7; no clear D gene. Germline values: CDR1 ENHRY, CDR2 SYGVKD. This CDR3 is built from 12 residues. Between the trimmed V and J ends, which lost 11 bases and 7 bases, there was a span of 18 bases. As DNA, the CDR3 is TGTGCCTCGGGCACCGGGCCCGGGGAGCAGTACTTC. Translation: CASGTGPGEQYF.

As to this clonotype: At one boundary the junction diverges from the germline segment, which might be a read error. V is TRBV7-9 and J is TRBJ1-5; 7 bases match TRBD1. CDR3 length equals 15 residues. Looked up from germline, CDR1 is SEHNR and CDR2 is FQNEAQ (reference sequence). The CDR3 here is CVSSTTRDSQETQHF. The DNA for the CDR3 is TGTGTCAGCAGCACGACCCGGGACAGCCAAGAGACCCAGCATTTT.

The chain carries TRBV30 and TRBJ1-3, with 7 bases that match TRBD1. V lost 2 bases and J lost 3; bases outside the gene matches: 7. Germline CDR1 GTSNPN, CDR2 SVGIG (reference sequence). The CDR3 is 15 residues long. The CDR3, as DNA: TGTGCCTGGAGTACAGGGGATGCGCTTGGAAACACCATATATTTT. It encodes CAWSTGDALGNTIYF. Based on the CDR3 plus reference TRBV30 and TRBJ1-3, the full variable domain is SQTIHQWPATLVQPVGSPLSLECTVEGTSNPNLYWYRQAAGRGLQLLFYSVGIGQISSEVPQNLSASRPQDRQFILSSKKLLLSDSGFYLCAWSTGDALGNTIYFGEGSWLTVV.

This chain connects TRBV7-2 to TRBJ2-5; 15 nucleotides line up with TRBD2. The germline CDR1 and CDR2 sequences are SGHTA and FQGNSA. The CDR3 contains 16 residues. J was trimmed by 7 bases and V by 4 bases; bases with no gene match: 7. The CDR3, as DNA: TGTGCCAGCAGCTCCTCCGGACTAGCGGGAGGGGGGACCCAGTACTTC. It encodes CASSSSGLAGGGTQYF.

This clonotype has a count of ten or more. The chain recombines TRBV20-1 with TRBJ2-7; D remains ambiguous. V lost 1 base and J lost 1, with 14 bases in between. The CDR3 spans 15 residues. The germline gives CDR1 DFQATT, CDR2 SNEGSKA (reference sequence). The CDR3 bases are TGCAGTGCTAGAGTTCTACTGTCATCTTCCTACGAGCAGTACTTC. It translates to CSARVLLSSSYEQYF.

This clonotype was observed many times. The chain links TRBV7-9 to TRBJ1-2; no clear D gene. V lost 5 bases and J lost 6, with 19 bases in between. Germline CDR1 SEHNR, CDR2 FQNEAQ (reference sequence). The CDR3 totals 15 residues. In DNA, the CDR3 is TGTGCCAGCAGCCAAGGGTCCCTATCGAGGGATGGCTACACCTTC. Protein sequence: CASSQGSLSRDGYTF.

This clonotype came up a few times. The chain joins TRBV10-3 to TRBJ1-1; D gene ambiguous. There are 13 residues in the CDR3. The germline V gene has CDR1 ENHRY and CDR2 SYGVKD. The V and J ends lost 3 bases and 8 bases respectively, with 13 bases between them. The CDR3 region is CAISDRGYDEAFF. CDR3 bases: TGTGCCATCAGTGATCGTGGGTACGACGAAGCTTTCTTT.

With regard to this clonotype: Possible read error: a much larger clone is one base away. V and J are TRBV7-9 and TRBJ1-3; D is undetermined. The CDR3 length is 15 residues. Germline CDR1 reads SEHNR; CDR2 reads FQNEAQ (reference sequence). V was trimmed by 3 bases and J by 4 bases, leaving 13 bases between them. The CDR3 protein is CASSFAATAGNTIYF. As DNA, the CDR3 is TGTGCCAGCAGCTTCGCGGCTACAGCAGGAAACACCATATATTTT.

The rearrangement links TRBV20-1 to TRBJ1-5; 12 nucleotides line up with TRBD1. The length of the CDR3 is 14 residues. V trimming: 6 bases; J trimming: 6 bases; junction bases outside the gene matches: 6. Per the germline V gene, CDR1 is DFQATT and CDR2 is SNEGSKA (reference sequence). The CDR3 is CSATGTGGGQPQHF. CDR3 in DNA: TGCAGTGCAACCGGGACAGGGGGCGGTCAGCCCCAGCATTTT.

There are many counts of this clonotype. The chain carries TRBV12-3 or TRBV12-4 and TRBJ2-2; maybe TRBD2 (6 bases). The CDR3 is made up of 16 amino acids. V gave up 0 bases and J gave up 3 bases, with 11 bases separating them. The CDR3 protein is CASSLATSRDTGELFF. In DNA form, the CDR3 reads TGTGCCAGCAGTTTAGCAACTAGCAGGGACACCGGGGAGCTGTTTTTT.